The 30 T cell receptor beta chains in this list originate from one sample, sequenced in a study of shared clonotypes between healthy human individuals. TCRdb's copy holds only in-frame clones and misses some; the assay was immunoSEQ multiplex PCR. The data hold about 2.2 million clones, with 85% to 95% observed a single time. Naivety among CD8 cells was defined by CD45RO negativity and positive CCR7 selection, thereby excluding terminally differentiated effector memory CD45RA+ cells. Sequencing was carried out using naive CD8+ T cells from PBMCs. The receptor set was obtained from a man between 18 and 29 years old in good health. Some clones in this sample may be carry-over from other donors' samples.

CDR3 coding DNA: TGTGCCAGCAGAGTCAACCGGGCGGGCACCGGGGAGCTGTTTTTT. It codes for CASRVNRAGTGELFF. The chain couples TRBV6-1 to TRBJ2-2; a possible D gene is TRBD2 (5 bases). Germline V gene data show CDR1 as MNHNS and CDR2 as SASEGT. Trimming shortened V by 6 bases and J by 4 bases, and 15 bases separated the two germline ends. The CDR3 sequence is 15 residues long.

This chain connects TRBV19 to TRBJ2-1; D unresolved. The germline V and J ends were trimmed by 4 bases and 2 bases, with 12 bases remaining between them. From germline, CDR1 is LNHDA and CDR2 SQIVND (reference sequence). This CDR3 has 15 residues. The CDR3 region has the DNA TGTGCCAGTAGTACGGCCCCCGGAACCTACAATGAGCAGTTCTTC. Protein product: CASSTAPGTYNEQFF.

With respect to this clone: Other nucleotide sequences in the sample specify the same CDR3. The V call is TRBV7-9, the J call TRBJ1-2, with D hard to call. V lost 5 bases and J lost 6, with 10 bases in between. CDR1 and CDR2 (germline): SEHNR, FQNEAQ (reference sequence). There are 12 residues in the CDR3. The DNA for the CDR3 is TGTGCCAGCAGCCTCGACTATGATGGCTACACCTTC. Amino acids: CASSLDYDGYTF.

The chain has TRBV6-6 and TRBJ1-1; 8 nucleotides agree with TRBD1. Losses at the gene ends were 6 bases for V and 4 bases for J; bases not matched to a gene: 4. This CDR3 comprises 13 residues. Germline V gene data show CDR1 as MNHNY and CDR2 as SVGAGI (reference sequence). The CDR3 sequence: CASSDRGGTEAFF. The CDR3 DNA reads as TGTGCCAGCAGCGACAGGGGAGGCACTGAAGCTTTCTTT.

The V and J genes are TRBV19 and TRBJ2-4; D remains unclear. The length of the CDR3 is 14 residues. V lost 3 bases and J lost 12, with 18 bases in between. The germline V gene has CDR1 LNHDA and CDR2 SQIVND (reference sequence). In DNA, the CDR3 is TGTGCCAGTAGTATTCCCCAGGACCAACCTGGTCAGTACTTC. Its protein product is CASSIPQDQPGQYF.

This clone was counted a single time. The chain links TRBV19 to TRBJ1-1; no reliable D call. CDR3 size: 12 residues. The V end lost 5 bases, the J end lost 0 bases, and 4 bases lay between the germline ends. Per the germline V gene, CDR1 is LNHDA and CDR2 is SQIVND (reference sequence). CDR3 sequence reads: CASSALNTEAFF. CDR3 bases: TGTGCCAGTAGTGCCCTGAACACTGAAGCTTTCTTT.

There are a few counts of this clone. V is TRBV5-4 and J is TRBJ2-7, with 7 bases that match TRBD1. This CDR3 contains 13 residues. Germline V gene data show CDR1 as SGHNT and CDR2 as YYREEE (reference sequence). Germline trimming cut 2 bases from V and 3 bases from J; bases unmatched to any gene: 2. This CDR3 is CASSFGTDYEQYF. CDR3 bases: TGTGCCAGCAGCTTCGGGACAGACTACGAGCAGTACTTC.

The chain employs TRBV7-9 and TRBJ1-2, with 9 bases aligning to TRBD1. This CDR3 contains 16 residues. Germline CDR1 and CDR2: SEHNR and FQNEAQ (reference sequence). The J segment lost 4 bases and the V segment lost 0 bases, leaving 6 bases of the junction unmatched. CDR3 nucleotide sequence: TGTGCCAGCAGCTTAGCGTGGACAGGGGAAGGCTATGGCTACACCTTC. The encoded protein is CASSLAWTGEGYGYTF.

This clone turned up a few times. The genes are TRBV7-6 and TRBJ2-7; 12 bases match TRBD2. The CDR3 extends over 15 amino acids. The germline CDR1 and CDR2 sequences are SGHVS and FNYEAQ. The V segment lost 0 bases and the J segment 6 bases; nucleotides outside the gene matches: 3. The CDR3 spells CASSLAASGRGEQYF. The CDR3 DNA sequence: TGTGCCAGCAGCTTAGCGGCTAGCGGGAGGGGCGAGCAGTACTTC.

The V and J genes are TRBV19 and TRBJ1-1; 8 positions agree with TRBD1. Germline CDR1 LNHDA, CDR2 SQIVND (reference sequence). The J segment lost 4 bases and the V segment lost 8 bases, leaving 6 bases of the junction unmatched. This CDR3 is built from 13 residues. CDR3 DNA: TGTGCCAGTCTTCAGGGGGCGGGCACTGAAGCTTTCTTT. This translates into CASLQGAGTEAFF.

Notes on this clone: Other DNA sequences in this specimen translate into the identical CDR3. J is TRBJ1-1 and V is TRBV29-1; D call uncertain. V lost 7 bases and J 2 bases, leaving 8 bases between the germline ends. CDR1 and CDR2 (germline): SQVTM, ANQGSEA. This CDR3 is built from 11 residues. In nucleotides, the CDR3 is TGCAGCGCCCGTCTAAACACTGAAGCTTTCTTT. Protein sequence: CSARLNTEAFF.

The chain combines TRBV7-8 with TRBJ1-2; D might be TRBD1 (6 bases). The V end lost 6 bases, the J end lost 2 bases, and 16 bases lay between the germline ends. The germline V gene encodes CDR1 SGHVS and CDR2 FQNEAQ. This CDR3 has 15 residues. CDR3 amino acids: CASRRTVDGNYGYTF. In DNA, the CDR3 is TGTGCCAGCAGACGGACAGTTGATGGGAACTATGGCTACACCTTC. The full variable domain, in which reference TRBV7-8 and TRBJ1-2 provide the parts outside the CDR3, is GAGVSQSPRYKVAKRGQDVALRCDPISGHVSLFWYQQALGQGPEFLTYFQNEAQLDKSGLPSDRFFAERPEGSVSTLKIQRTQQEDSAVYLCASRRTVDGNYGYTFGSGTRLTVV.

The V gene is TRBV29-1, the J gene TRBJ1-2; TRBD1 aligns across 11 bases. The CDR3 has 14 residues. With V trimmed by 5 bases and J by 3 bases, 5 bases remained unmatched. Germline values: CDR1 SQVTM, CDR2 ANQGSEA. The CDR3 loop is CSVRPGQGDYGYTF. DNA of the CDR3: TGCAGCGTTCGACCGGGACAGGGGGACTATGGCTACACCTTC.

The chain couples TRBV4-3 to TRBJ2-7, with a weak D call TRBD1 (6 bases). Germline V gene data show CDR1 as LGHNA and CDR2 as YSLEER. V was pared by 2 bases and J by 1 base, with 18 bases between. The CDR3 is 17 amino acids. The chain's CDR3 is CASSQRLRDILSYEQYF. CDR3 DNA: TGCGCCAGCAGCCAACGACTCCGGGACATTTTATCCTACGAGCAGTACTTC.

The V gene is TRBV7-9, the J gene TRBJ2-3; 11 positions agree with TRBD2. V was clipped by 5 bases and J by 0 bases; unmatched bases: 7. This CDR3 region has 17 residues. The germline V gene encodes CDR1 SEHNR and CDR2 FQNEAQ (reference sequence). This CDR3 reads CASSIGLAGPSTDTQYF. CDR3 DNA sequence: TGTGCCAGCAGCATCGGACTAGCGGGTCCCAGCACAGATACGCAGTATTTT.

This rearrangement joins TRBV6-4 to TRBJ2-1; 7 positions match TRBD2. CDR1 MRHNA and CDR2 SNTAGT come from the germline V gene. The V and J ends lost 1 base and 0 bases, in that order; junction bases with no gene match: 6. The CDR3 has 17 amino acids. The CDR3 reads CASSDFLADISYNEQFF. In DNA, the CDR3 is TGTGCCAGCAGTGACTTCCTAGCGGATATCTCCTACAATGAGCAGTTCTTC.

The chain carries TRBV7-2 and TRBJ2-7, with TRBD2 matching over 9 bases. The V and J ends lost 5 bases and 0 bases, in that order; junction bases with no gene match: 17. This CDR3 is 19 amino acids long. CDR1 and CDR2 from the germline V gene are SGHTA and FQGNSA. As DNA, the CDR3 is TGTGCCAGCAGCCACTCCCCGAGGGAAACTAGCGGGCCCTCCTACGAGCAGTACTTC. It codes for CASSHSPRETSGPSYEQYF.

The chain couples TRBV2 to TRBJ1-2; TRBD1 is a possible D gene (5 bases). In germline, CDR1 is SNHLY, CDR2 FYNNEI. Trimming cost V 5 bases and J 3 bases, with 13 bases left between them. The CDR3 has 14 amino acids. The CDR3 bases are TGTGCCAGCAGTCCGGGGGAGGAGGACTATGGCTACACCTTC. The encoded protein is CASSPGEEDYGYTF.

The genes are TRBV19 and TRBJ2-2; D not resolved. The CDR3 extends over 14 amino acids. V was trimmed by 3 bases and J by 3 bases, leaving 8 bases between them. Per the germline V gene, CDR1 is LNHDA and CDR2 is SQIVND (reference sequence). CDR3: CASSIQTYTGELFF. In DNA form, the CDR3 reads TGTGCCAGTAGTATCCAGACCTACACCGGGGAGCTGTTTTTT.

The CDR3 region is CASRGSSYNEQFF. In DNA form, the CDR3 reads TGTGCCAGCAGGGGGAGCTCCTACAATGAGCAGTTCTTC. The chain links TRBV27 to TRBJ2-1, with TRBD2 as a possible D gene (5 bases). Germline V gene data show CDR1 as MNHEY and CDR2 as SMNVEV (reference sequence). Trimming took 6 bases from V and 0 from J, leaving 6 bases between them. The CDR3 is 13 residues long.

This clone is a singleton in its sample. The rearrangement uses TRBV5-4 and TRBJ2-1, with 7 bases lining up with TRBD2. J gave up 6 bases and V 4 bases, and 7 bases lay outside the gene matches. The CDR3 extends over 14 amino acids. Germline CDR1 reads SGHNT; CDR2 reads YYREEE (reference sequence). CDR3 in amino acids: CASSPPGGGNEQFF. CDR3 DNA: TGTGCCAGCAGCCCCCCTGGGGGGGGCAATGAGCAGTTCTTC.

The chain is built from TRBV7-3 and TRBJ2-1; D unclear. V lost 1 base, J lost 6 bases, and 10 bases lay in between. The CDR3 loop spans 14 amino acids. Germline CDR1 SGHTA, CDR2 FQGTGA. The CDR3 DNA sequence: TGTGCCAGCAGCTTAAACAGTGTTGGCAATGAGCAGTTCTTC. Translated, it gives CASSLNSVGNEQFF.

This clone was detected only a few times. This chain links TRBV6-1 with TRBJ1-5, with D perhaps matching TRBD1 (5 bases). The CDR3 is made up of 12 amino acids. Trimming left V 5 bases short and J 7 bases short, with 9 bases between. The germline gives CDR1 MNHNS, CDR2 SASEGT. The CDR3 DNA reads as TGTGCCAGCAGTTGGGGGAGGCAGCCCCAGCATTTT. Translation: CASSWGRQPQHF.

This clone showed up just a few times. DNA of the CDR3: TGTGCCAGCAGCTCCGACCCCACTGAAGCTTTCTTT. It is translated as CASSSDPTEAFF. V and J are TRBV7-9 and TRBJ1-1; D unresolved. CDR3 size: 12 residues. The ends were cut back, 4 bases at V and 4 bases at J, with 7 bases in the middle. In germline, CDR1 is SEHNR, CDR2 FQNEAQ (reference sequence).

The CDR3 spells CSARELGWYF. CDR3 DNA: TGCAGTGCTAGAGAACTGGGATGGTATTTT. The rearrangement joins TRBV20-1 to TRBJ2-3, with D unresolved. The CDR3 is made up of 10 amino acids. Germline CDR1 reads DFQATT; CDR2 reads SNEGSKA (reference sequence). Trimming stripped 0 bases from V and 14 bases from J, with 9 bases between.

Only one count was recorded for this clone. The V and J genes are TRBV9 and TRBJ2-1; possibly TRBD1 for D (7 bases). Germline loops: CDR1 SGDLS, CDR2 YYNGEE. V was pared by 3 bases and J by 5 bases, with 15 bases between. CDR3 size: 15 residues. The CDR3 DNA sequence: TGTGCCAGCAGCGGGAGGGACAGATTGAACAATGAGCAGTTCTTC. Translation gives CASSGRDRLNNEQFF.

The genes are TRBV7-2 and TRBJ2-3; D may be TRBD2 (6 bases). This CDR3 spans 19 amino acids. V dropped 3 bases and J dropped 1 base, with 23 bases sitting between them. From germline, CDR1 is SGHTA and CDR2 FQGNSA. The chain's CDR3 is CASSFHSLAVSPGTDTQYF. The CDR3 DNA is TGTGCCAGCAGCTTCCACTCTTTAGCGGTCTCCCCTGGCACAGATACGCAGTATTTT.

Regarding this clone: The same CDR3 arises from other DNA sequences in this sample as well. The CDR3 sequence is CASSQGTGNEQFF. CDR3 DNA sequence: TGCGCCAGCAGCCAAGGGACAGGGAATGAGCAGTTCTTC. The chain carries TRBV4-1 and TRBJ2-1; TRBD1 matches at 8 bases. Germline loops: CDR1 MGHRA, CDR2 YSYEKL. This CDR3 has 13 residues. J gave up 7 bases and V 1 base, and 0 bases lay outside the gene matches.

V and J are TRBV5-6 and TRBJ2-7; D ambiguous. Germline-derived CDR1 and CDR2 are SGHDT and YYEEEE. V lost 0 bases, J lost 5 bases, and 9 bases lay in between. The CDR3 has 13 residues. The CDR3 region is CASSLDGRDEQYF. The CDR3 DNA sequence: TGTGCCAGCAGCTTGGACGGTCGGGACGAGCAGTACTTC.

The rearrangement links TRBV29-1 to TRBJ2-1; D assignment may be TRBD1 or TRBD2 (5 bases each). CDR1 and CDR2 from the germline V gene are SQVTM and ANQGSEA. Trimming removed 2 bases at V and 6 bases at J, with 11 bases between. The CDR3 is 13 residues long. The CDR3 region has the DNA TGCAGCGTTGAAACCGGGGCGGTCAATGAGCAGTTCTTC. As protein: CSVETGAVNEQFF.